Below, 30 T cell receptor beta chains from the same sample are listed, as sequenced in a study of blood T cell repertoires in COVID-19. Here immunoSEQ multiplex PCR was the method, and the copy in TCRdb shows in-frame clones only, minus some. The sample contains about 250,000 clones, around 82% of which appear only once. The sequencing input was peripheral blood. The receptors come from a man aged 45-65 years with active or convalescent COVID-19.

The rearrangement links TRBV7-9 to TRBJ1-3, with unresolved D. V was shortened by 2 bases and J by 0 bases, with 5 bases between the two germline ends. This CDR3 region has 14 residues. From germline, CDR1 is SEHNR and CDR2 FQNEAQ (reference sequence). The chain's CDR3 is CASSLSDSGNTIYF. Here the CDR3 DNA reads TGTGCCAGCAGCTTATCAGACTCTGGAAACACCATATATTTT.

The chain couples TRBV2 to TRBJ2-1; 11 nucleotides match TRBD2. The CDR3 consists of 15 residues. The germline V gene has CDR1 SNHLY and CDR2 FYNNEI. V dropped 6 bases and J dropped 4; count of bases not matched to a gene: 5. CDR3 DNA: TGTGCCAGCAGGCTTACTAGCGGGGGATACAATGAGCAGTTCTTC. This sequence encodes CASRLTSGGYNEQFF.

J is TRBJ2-7 and V is TRBV5-1, with D unclear. The CDR3 consists of 14 residues. CDR1 and CDR2 (germline): SGHRS, YFSETQ. V was shortened by 4 bases and J by 2 bases, with 13 bases between the two germline ends. CDR3 loop: CASSVDLGTYEQYF. The CDR3 nucleotides are TGCGCCAGCAGCGTGGACCTGGGCACCTACGAGCAGTACTTC.

The V and J genes are TRBV7-9 and TRBJ1-2, with 7 bases aligning to TRBD1. V shed 4 bases, J shed 7 bases, and the junction held 3 bases outside the gene matches. Germline assignment: CDR1 SEHNR and CDR2 FQNEAQ (reference sequence). The CDR3 covers 12 residues. The CDR3 is CASSWGQLGYTF. In nucleotides, the CDR3 is TGTGCCAGCAGCTGGGGACAGCTTGGCTACACCTTC.

The chain recombines TRBV7-2 with TRBJ1-1, with D hard to call. This CDR3 spans 17 amino acids. Germline loops: CDR1 SGHTA, CDR2 FQGNSA. Trimming pared 0 bases from V and 1 base from J, leaving 15 bases between. The CDR3 loop reads CASSLARGRAGNTEAFF. Here the CDR3 DNA reads TGTGCCAGCAGCTTAGCGCGAGGGAGGGCAGGGAACACTGAAGCTTTCTTT.

The chain uses TRBV29-1 and TRBJ1-3, with a tentative D call TRBD1 (5 bases). Germline V gives CDR1 SQVTM, CDR2 ANQGSEA. There are 12 residues in the CDR3. Trimming took off 8 bases at V and 3 bases at J, with 11 bases between the two ends. This CDR3 is CSFRADGNTIYF. DNA for the CDR3: TGCAGCTTCAGGGCTGATGGAAACACCATATATTTT.

This clone was counted between two and nine times. The rearrangement joins TRBV7-2 to TRBJ2-7; 11 bases fit TRBD1. V lost 0 bases to trimming and J lost 2 bases; unmatched junction nucleotides: 3. Germline V gene lookup returns CDR1 SGHTA and CDR2 FQGNSA. The CDR3 totals 16 residues. DNA of the CDR3: TGTGCCAGCAGCTTAGCGGGGGGACAGGGGGCCTACGAGCAGTACTTC. This sequence encodes CASSLAGGQGAYEQYF.

The V and J genes are TRBV5-6 and TRBJ2-1; TRBD1 matches 7 bases. This CDR3 contains 15 residues. Germline assignment: CDR1 SGHDT and CDR2 YYEEEE. Germline trimming cut 0 bases from V and 2 bases from J; bases unmatched to any gene: 2. The CDR3 loop is CASSLGDSTYNEQFF. The CDR3 region has the DNA TGTGCCAGCAGCTTGGGGGACAGTACCTACAATGAGCAGTTCTTC.

The chain couples TRBV7-9 to TRBJ2-7; 8 nucleotides match TRBD1. The length of the CDR3 is 16 residues. With 4 bases clipped from V and 3 bases from J, the junction kept 11 bases outside the gene matches. The germline V gene has CDR1 SEHNR and CDR2 FQNEAQ (reference sequence). The CDR3 DNA follows: TGTGCCAGCAGCTCAGATCCAGGACAGGGAGGCTACGAGCAGTACTTC. Translation gives CASSSDPGQGGYEQYF. Variable domain in full (rest from reference TRBV7-9 and TRBJ2-7): DTGVSQNPRHKITKRGQNVTFRCDPISEHNRLYWYRQTLGQGPEFLTYFQNEAQLEKSRLLSDRFSAERPKGSFSTLEIQRTEQGDSAMYLCASSSDPGQGGYEQYFGPGTRLTVT.

This chain joins TRBV30 and TRBJ2-7, with 12 bases fitting TRBD2. After removal of 7 bases from V and 2 bases from J, the junction contained 12 bases not matched to a gene. This CDR3 has 16 amino acids. Per the germline V gene, CDR1 is GTSNPN and CDR2 is SVGIG (reference sequence). CDR3: CAYATSGGKRPYEQYF. In nucleotides, the CDR3 is TGTGCCTACGCGACTAGCGGGGGCAAGAGACCCTACGAGCAGTACTTC.

CDR3 coding DNA: TGTGCCAGCAGTTTACCCCAGCGTCGGTACGAGCAGTACTTC. Protein product: CASSLPQRRYEQYF. This chain joins TRBV28 and TRBJ2-7; D is undetermined. CDR1 is MDHEN and CDR2 is SYDVKM in the germline V gene. Trimming stripped 2 bases from V and 4 bases from J, with 12 bases between. CDR3 size: 14 residues.

The rearrangement links TRBV6-5 to TRBJ1-1, with D tentatively TRBD1 (5 bases). The CDR3 totals 14 residues. V was trimmed by 6 bases and J by 1 base, leaving 12 bases between them. The V gene's germline CDR1 is MNHEY and CDR2 SVGAGI. CDR3 loop: CASRLRQRNTEAFF. As DNA, the CDR3 is TGTGCCAGCAGACTACGACAGAGGAACACTGAAGCTTTCTTT.

The gene calls are TRBV28 and TRBJ1-5, with D maybe TRBD1 (5 bases). The CDR3 is made up of 16 amino acids. Germline values: CDR1 MDHEN, CDR2 SYDVKM. V lost 4 bases to trimming and J lost 0 bases, with 13 bases between them. This CDR3 is CASSSTGPNSNQPQHF. The CDR3 DNA is TGTGCCAGCAGTTCTACAGGTCCTAATAGCAATCAGCCCCAGCATTTT.

The V call is TRBV7-9, the J call TRBJ2-7, with D perhaps matching TRBD2 (6 bases). CDR1 and CDR2 from the germline V gene are SEHNR and FQNEAQ (reference sequence). There are 15 residues in the CDR3. V lost 4 bases to trimming and J lost 0 bases, with 13 bases between them. This chain's CDR3 is CASSWTMHLSYEQYF. CDR3 DNA: TGTGCCAGCAGCTGGACTATGCATCTCTCCTACGAGCAGTACTTC.

V usage is TRBV2 and J usage is TRBJ2-2, with 10 nucleotides matching TRBD2. V dropped 5 bases and J dropped 4; count of bases not matched to a gene: 4. The CDR3 is made up of 15 amino acids. The germline CDR1 and CDR2 sequences are SNHLY and FYNNEI. This chain's CDR3 is CASSIRTSGTGELFF. The CDR3, as DNA: TGTGCCAGCAGTATTCGGACTAGCGGCACCGGGGAGCTGTTTTTT.

The genes are TRBV27 and TRBJ2-5; 7 bases are shared with TRBD2. Germline assignment: CDR1 MNHEY and CDR2 SMNVEV (reference sequence). The CDR3 totals 12 residues. After removal of 7 bases from V and 5 bases from J, the junction contained 4 bases not matched to a gene. CDR3 residues: CASMTGGETQYF. In nucleotides, the CDR3 is TGTGCCAGCATGACCGGGGGGGAGACCCAGTACTTC.

The chain is built from TRBV6-5 and TRBJ2-3; 9 nucleotides align to TRBD2. The CDR3 extends over 14 amino acids. Per germline, CDR1 MNHEY and CDR2 SVGAGI. V was clipped by 0 bases and J by 6 bases; unmatched bases: 1. The CDR3 spells CASSYSSGGDTQYF. The CDR3 DNA reads as TGTGCCAGCAGTTACTCGAGCGGGGGGGATACGCAGTATTTT.

V gene TRBV11-1 combines with J gene TRBJ1-1; tentative D call: TRBD1 (6 bases). CDR1 is SGHAT, CDR2 FQDESV, per germline (reference sequence). The CDR3 totals 14 residues. V was pared by 3 bases and J by 5 bases, with 13 bases between. The CDR3 loop reads CASSLFNRETEAFF. The CDR3 DNA reads as TGTGCCAGCAGCTTGTTTAACAGGGAAACTGAAGCTTTCTTT.

This chain uses TRBV7-2 with TRBJ1-1; no reliable D call. This CDR3 spans 13 amino acids. The germline CDR1 and CDR2 sequences are SGHTA and FQGNSA. Trimming left V 1 base short and J 1 base short, with 4 bases between. The CDR3 DNA reads TGTGCCAGCAGCTTAGAGCCGAACACTGAAGCTTTCTTT. It is translated as CASSLEPNTEAFF.

The V call is TRBV10-3, the J call TRBJ1-4; D unresolved. V lost 0 bases to trimming and J lost 5 bases, with 7 bases between them. There are 14 residues in the CDR3. Per the germline V gene, CDR1 is ENHRY and CDR2 is SYGVKD. The CDR3 coding sequence is TGTGCCATCAGTGAGTCAGCGGGCAATGAAAAACTGTTTTTT. It is translated as CAISESAGNEKLFF.

The rearrangement links TRBV10-3 to TRBJ2-5; 9 bases fit TRBD1. Looked up from germline, CDR1 is ENHRY and CDR2 is SYGVKD. CDR3 length: 15 residues. Losses at the gene ends were 8 bases for V and 3 bases for J; bases not matched to a gene: 10. CDR3 sequence (DNA): TGTGCCATCCAAATGGACAGGGGAGGGAAAGAGACCCAGTACTTC. This gives the protein CAIQMDRGGKETQYF.

The chain uses TRBV30 and TRBJ1-5; the D gene is possibly TRBD1 (5 bases). Per germline, CDR1 GTSNPN and CDR2 SVGIG (reference sequence). The CDR3 totals 14 residues. Trimming removed 3 bases from V and 3 bases from J, with 12 bases in between. The CDR3 region is CAWSRGAPNQPQHF. DNA of the CDR3: TGTGCCTGGAGCCGCGGGGCCCCCAATCAGCCCCAGCATTTT. Complete variable domain (other parts from reference TRBV30 and TRBJ1-5): SQTIHQWPATLVQPVGSPLSLECTVEGTSNPNLYWYRQAAGRGLQLLFYSVGIGQISSEVPQNLSASRPQDRQFILSSKKLLLSDSGFYLCAWSRGAPNQPQHFGDGTRLSIL.

The CDR3 nucleotides are TGTGCCAGCAACTGGGACAGGTTAAACTATGGCTACACCTTC. Protein product: CASNWDRLNYGYTF. The chain couples TRBV5-6 to TRBJ1-2, with 8 bases matching TRBD1. The CDR3 totals 14 residues. Germline-derived CDR1 and CDR2 are SGHDT and YYEEEE. Trimming removed 6 bases from V and 2 bases from J; junction bases left unmatched: 6.

This chain uses TRBV11-2 with TRBJ2-3, with D hard to call. Trimming shortened V by 1 base and J by 5 bases, and 10 bases separated the two germline ends. The germline CDR1 and CDR2 sequences are SGHAT and FQNNGV. CDR3 length: 14 residues. The CDR3, as DNA: TGTGCCAGCAGCTTAGGGGCTGTGGGAGATACGCAGTATTTT. It translates to CASSLGAVGDTQYF.

This chain connects TRBV10-1 to TRBJ1-5; 7 bases align to TRBD1. This CDR3 contains 14 residues. J lost 3 bases, V lost 2 bases, and 1 base had no gene match. CDR1 and CDR2 from the germline V gene are WNHNN and SYGVQD (reference sequence). CDR3 nucleotide sequence: TGCGCCAGCAGTGAGGACAGGGCCAATCAGCCCCAGCATTTT. Its protein is CASSEDRANQPQHF.

The chain uses TRBV23-1 and TRBJ2-1; 7 bases align to TRBD2. TRBV23-1 belongs to the ORF category, with a function that is uncertain. CDR3 length: 10 amino acids. Trimming at V came to 4 bases and at J to 14 bases, leaving 2 bases not matched to a gene. The CDR3 reads CASSRGGEFF. DNA of the CDR3: TGCGCCAGCAGTCGGGGAGGGGAGTTCTTC.

The genes are TRBV9 and TRBJ2-3, with D tentatively TRBD1 (6 bases). This CDR3 has 12 amino acids. V was trimmed by 3 bases and J by 6 bases, leaving 8 bases between them. Per the germline V gene, CDR1 is SGDLS and CDR2 is YYNGEE. CDR3 loop: CASSATGDTQYF. The CDR3 nucleotides read TGTGCCAGCAGCGCTACAGGGGATACGCAGTATTTT.

With respect to this clone: A read error is likely here: a far larger clone is one base away. This sample includes further DNA sequences coding for the same CDR3. The CDR3 region is CSARDTEAFF. CDR3 DNA: TGCAGTGCCCGGGACACTGAAGCTTTCTTT. V is TRBV20-1 and J is TRBJ1-1, with D unresolved. V shed 6 bases and J shed 3 bases, with 5 bases lying between them. Germline assignment: CDR1 DFQATT and CDR2 SNEGSKA (reference sequence). The CDR3 length is 10 residues.

This chain connects TRBV5-6 to TRBJ2-2; 11 bases are shared with TRBD1. Germline loops: CDR1 SGHDT, CDR2 YYEEEE. The CDR3 contains 16 residues. V was clipped by 2 bases and J by 7 bases; unmatched bases: 7. CDR3 loop: CASSFGQGARDGELFF. The CDR3 DNA follows: TGTGCCAGCAGCTTCGGACAGGGGGCGCGTGACGGGGAGCTGTTTTTT.

This sequence joins TRBV4-2 and TRBJ1-6; TRBD1 matches 8 bases. The CDR3 covers 14 residues. Germline values: CDR1 LGHNA, CDR2 YNFKEQ. V trimming: 3 bases; J trimming: 7 bases; junction bases outside the gene matches: 2. CDR3 residues: CASSQGQVNSPLHF. The DNA for the CDR3 is TGTGCCAGCAGCCAGGGACAGGTCAATTCACCCCTCCACTTT.